Only one count was recorded for the clone carrying this TCR beta chain. Antigen specificity is unknown. These data originate in a study of Graves' ophthalmopathy and Graves' hyperthyroidism. Excluded: other autoimmune disease, uncontrolled infection, pregnancy or lactation. PBMCs were density-gradient isolated from roughly 9.5 ml fresh blood. RNA transcripts provided the template for amplifying TCR beta CDR3 regions. First-round RT-PCR used HTBI primers; second-round multiplex PCR followed. TCRdb reanalysed the multiplex PCR reads using MiXCR and keeps one entry per CDR3 protein. The data show 500,000 to 800,000 distinct CDR3 sequences, roughly two fifths seen once. Trimming shortened V by 4 bases and J by 5 bases, and 14 bases separated the two germline ends. The CDR3 is made up of 13 amino acids. Germline V gene lookup returns CDR1 SQVTM and CDR2 ANQGSEA. Findings of the study overall: In separating ophthalmopathy from stable hyperthyroidism, a 13-signature model achieved less than 90% sensitivity and about 80% specificity.

V is TRBV29-1 and J is TRBJ2-5, with D possibly matching TRBD1 (5 bases). Source material: peripheral blood. The receptor was isolated from an adult man with Graves' ophthalmopathy. Written as DNA, the CDR3 is TGCAGCGTTGGACAGTCCCTCGGGGAGACCCAGTACTTC. Its translation: CSVGQSLGETQYF.